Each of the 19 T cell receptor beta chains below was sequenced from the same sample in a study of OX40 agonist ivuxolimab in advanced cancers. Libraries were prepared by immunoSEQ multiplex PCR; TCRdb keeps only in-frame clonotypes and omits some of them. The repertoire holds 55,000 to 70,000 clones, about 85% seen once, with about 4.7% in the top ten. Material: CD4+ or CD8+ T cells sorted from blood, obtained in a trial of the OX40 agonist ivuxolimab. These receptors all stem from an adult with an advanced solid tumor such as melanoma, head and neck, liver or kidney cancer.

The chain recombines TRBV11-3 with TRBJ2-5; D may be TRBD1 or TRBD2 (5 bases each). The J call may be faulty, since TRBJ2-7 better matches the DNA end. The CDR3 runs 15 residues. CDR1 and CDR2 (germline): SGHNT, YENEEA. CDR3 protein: CASSGSRVSSYEQYF. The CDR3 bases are TGTGCCAGCAGCGGGAGCAGGGTTAGCTCCTACGAGCAGTACTTC.

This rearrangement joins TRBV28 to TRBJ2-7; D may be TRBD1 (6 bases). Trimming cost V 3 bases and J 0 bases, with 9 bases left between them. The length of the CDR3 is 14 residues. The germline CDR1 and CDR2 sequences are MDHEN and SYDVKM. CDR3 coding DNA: TGTGCCAGCAGTTTTGGGACAACCTCCTACGAGCAGTACTTC. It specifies CASSFGTTSYEQYF.

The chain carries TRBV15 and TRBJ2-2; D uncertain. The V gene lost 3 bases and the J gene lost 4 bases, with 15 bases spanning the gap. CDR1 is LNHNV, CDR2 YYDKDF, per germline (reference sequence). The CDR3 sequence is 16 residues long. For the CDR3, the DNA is TGTGCCACCAGCAGCGTCCCGACGGGTGCCACCGGGGAGCTGTTTTTT. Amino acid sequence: CATSSVPTGATGELFF.

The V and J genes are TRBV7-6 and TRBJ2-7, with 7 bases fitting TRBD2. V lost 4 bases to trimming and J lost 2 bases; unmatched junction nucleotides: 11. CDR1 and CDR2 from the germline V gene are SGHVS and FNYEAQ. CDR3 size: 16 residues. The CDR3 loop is CASSSGSGGSAYEQYF. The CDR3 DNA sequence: TGTGCCAGCAGCTCCGGGTCGGGCGGGAGCGCCTACGAGCAGTACTTC.

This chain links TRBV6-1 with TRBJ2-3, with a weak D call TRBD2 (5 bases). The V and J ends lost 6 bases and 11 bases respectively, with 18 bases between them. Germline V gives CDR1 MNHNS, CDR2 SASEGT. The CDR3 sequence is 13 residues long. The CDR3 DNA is TGTGCCAGCAGGGACCGGGCCCGGGGTGAGCAGTATTTT. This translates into CASRDRARGEQYF.

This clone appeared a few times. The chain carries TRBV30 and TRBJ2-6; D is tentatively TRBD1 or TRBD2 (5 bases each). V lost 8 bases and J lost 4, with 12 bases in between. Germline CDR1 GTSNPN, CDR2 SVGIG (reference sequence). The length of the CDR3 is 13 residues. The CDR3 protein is CARDGAGANVLTF. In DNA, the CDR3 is TGTGCCCGGGACGGGGCCGGGGCCAACGTCCTGACTTTC.

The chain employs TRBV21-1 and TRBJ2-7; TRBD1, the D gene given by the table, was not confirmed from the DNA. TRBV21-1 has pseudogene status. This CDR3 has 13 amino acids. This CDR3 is CASVRTIPYEQYF. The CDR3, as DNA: TGTGCCAGCGTTAGGACAATCCCCTACGAGCAGTACTTC.

CDR3 sequence reads: CASSLAGVANIQYF. CDR3 bases: TGTGCCAGCAGTCTAGCGGGAGTAGCAAACATTCAGTACTTC. The chain has TRBV27 and TRBJ2-4; 10 bases agree with TRBD2. The CDR3 totals 14 residues. CDR1 is MNHEY, CDR2 SMNVEV, per germline (reference sequence). Trimming cost V 5 bases and J 6 bases; bases outside gene matches: 4.

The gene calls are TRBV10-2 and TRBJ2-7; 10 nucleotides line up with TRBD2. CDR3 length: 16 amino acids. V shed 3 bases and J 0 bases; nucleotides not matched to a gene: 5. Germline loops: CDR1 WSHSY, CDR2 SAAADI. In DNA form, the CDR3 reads TGCGCCAGCAGTGACATAAGGACTAGCGGCTCCTACGAGCAGTACTTC. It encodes CASSDIRTSGSYEQYF.

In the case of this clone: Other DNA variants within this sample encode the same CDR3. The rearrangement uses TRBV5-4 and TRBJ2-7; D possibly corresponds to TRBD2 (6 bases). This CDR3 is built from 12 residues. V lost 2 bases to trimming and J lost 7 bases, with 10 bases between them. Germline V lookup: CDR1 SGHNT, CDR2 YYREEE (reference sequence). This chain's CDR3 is CASSFSGGEQYF. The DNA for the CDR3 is TGTGCCAGCAGCTTCTCAGGAGGGGAGCAGTACTTC.

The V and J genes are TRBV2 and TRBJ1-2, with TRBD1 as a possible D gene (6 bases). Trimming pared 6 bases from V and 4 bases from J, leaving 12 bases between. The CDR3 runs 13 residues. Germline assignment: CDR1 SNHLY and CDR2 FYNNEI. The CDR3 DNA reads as TGTGCCAGCAGGCAGGGGACCTTCTATGGCTACACCTTC. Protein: CASRQGTFYGYTF.

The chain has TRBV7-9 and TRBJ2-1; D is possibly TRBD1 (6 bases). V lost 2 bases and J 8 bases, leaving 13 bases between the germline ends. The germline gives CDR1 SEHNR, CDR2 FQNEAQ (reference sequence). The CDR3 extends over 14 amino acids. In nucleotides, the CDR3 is TGTGCCAGCAGCTTACAACAGGGTGAGGATGAGCAGTTCTTC. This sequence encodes CASSLQQGEDEQFF.

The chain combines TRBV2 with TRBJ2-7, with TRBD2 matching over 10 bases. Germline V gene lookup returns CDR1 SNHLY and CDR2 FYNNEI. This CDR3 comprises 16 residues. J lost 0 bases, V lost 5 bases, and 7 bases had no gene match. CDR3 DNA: TGTGCCAGCAGTCGGGGACTAGCGAGGAGCTCCTACGAGCAGTACTTC. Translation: CASSRGLARSSYEQYF.

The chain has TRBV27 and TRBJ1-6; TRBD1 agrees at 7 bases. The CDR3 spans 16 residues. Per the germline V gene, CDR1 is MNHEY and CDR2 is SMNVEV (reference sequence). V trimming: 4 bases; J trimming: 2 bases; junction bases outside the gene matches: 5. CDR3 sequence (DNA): TGTGCCAGCAGTTCGGGACAGACCACCTATAATTCACCCCTCCACTTT. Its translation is CASSSGQTTYNSPLHF.

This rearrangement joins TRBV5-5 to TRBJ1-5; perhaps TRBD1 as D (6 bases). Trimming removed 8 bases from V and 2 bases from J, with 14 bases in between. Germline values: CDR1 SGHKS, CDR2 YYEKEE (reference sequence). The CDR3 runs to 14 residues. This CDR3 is CASRTDLGNQPQHF. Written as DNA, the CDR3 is TGTGCCAGTAGGACAGATTTGGGCAATCAGCCCCAGCATTTT.

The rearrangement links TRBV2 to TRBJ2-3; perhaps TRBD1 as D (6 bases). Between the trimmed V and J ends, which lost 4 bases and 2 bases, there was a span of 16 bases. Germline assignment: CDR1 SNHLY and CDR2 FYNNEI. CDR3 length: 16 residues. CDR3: CASSGGSTGYTDTQYF. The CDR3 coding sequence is TGTGCCAGCAGTGGGGGGTCGACAGGCTACACAGATACGCAGTATTTT.

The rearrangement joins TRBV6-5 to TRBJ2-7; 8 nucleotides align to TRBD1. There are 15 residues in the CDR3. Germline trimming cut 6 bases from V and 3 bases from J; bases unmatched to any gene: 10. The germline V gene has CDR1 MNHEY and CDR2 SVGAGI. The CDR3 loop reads CASSRDRTRLYEQYF. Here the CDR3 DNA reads TGTGCCAGCAGCCGGGACAGGACAAGGCTCTACGAGCAGTACTTC.

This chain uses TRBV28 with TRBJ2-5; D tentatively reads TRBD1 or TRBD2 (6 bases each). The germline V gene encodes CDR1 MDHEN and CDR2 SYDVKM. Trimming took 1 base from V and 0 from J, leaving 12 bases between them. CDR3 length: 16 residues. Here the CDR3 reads CASSLSGGGYQETQYF. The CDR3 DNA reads TGTGCCAGCAGTTTATCCGGGGGCGGATACCAAGAGACCCAGTACTTC.

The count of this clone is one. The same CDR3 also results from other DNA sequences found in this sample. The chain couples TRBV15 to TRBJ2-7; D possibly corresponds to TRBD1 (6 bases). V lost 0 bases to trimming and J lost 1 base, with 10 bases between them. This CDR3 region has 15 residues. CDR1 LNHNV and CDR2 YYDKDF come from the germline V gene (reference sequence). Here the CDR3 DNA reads TGTGCCACCAGCAGAGATTCCAGGGGTTCCTACGAGCAGTACTTC. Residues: CATSRDSRGSYEQYF.